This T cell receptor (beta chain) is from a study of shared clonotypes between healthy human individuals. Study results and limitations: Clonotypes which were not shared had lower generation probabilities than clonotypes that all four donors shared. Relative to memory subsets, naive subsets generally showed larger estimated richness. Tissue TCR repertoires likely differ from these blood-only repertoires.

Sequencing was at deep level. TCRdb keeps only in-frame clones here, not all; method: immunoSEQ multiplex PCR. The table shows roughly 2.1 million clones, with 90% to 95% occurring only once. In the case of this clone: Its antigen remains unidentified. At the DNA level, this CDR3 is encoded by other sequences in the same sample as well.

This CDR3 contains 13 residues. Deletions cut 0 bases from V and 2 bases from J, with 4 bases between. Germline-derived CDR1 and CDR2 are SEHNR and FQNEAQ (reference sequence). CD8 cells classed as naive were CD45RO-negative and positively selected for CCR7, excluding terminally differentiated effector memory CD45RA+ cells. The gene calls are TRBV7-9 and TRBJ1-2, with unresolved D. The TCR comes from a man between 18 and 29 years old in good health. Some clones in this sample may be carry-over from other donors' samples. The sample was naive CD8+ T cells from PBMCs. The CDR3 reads CASSLALNYGYTF. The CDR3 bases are TGTGCCAGCAGCTTAGCACTGAACTATGGCTACACCTTC.